These T cell receptor beta chains were read from a single sample in a study of shared clonotypes between healthy human individuals. The repertoire was sequenced with immunoSEQ multiplex PCR; TCRdb's copy has only in-frame clones and lacks some. The table lists 2 million to 2.5 million clones, more than 85% of them singletons. Specimen: naive CD4+ T cells from PBMCs. The receptor set was obtained from a young man in good health. Some clones in this sample may be carry-over from other donors' samples. Both conserved end residues are part of each CDR3. Fields, in order: CDR3 length, D gene, J gene, clone size, V gene, CDR3 DNA, CDR3 protein. The D gene is left open where the match is weak. The size of a clone is reported for some rows only, either as once, few or many, or as a class for expanded clones.

>13|NA|TRBJ1-5|few|TRBV7-2
TGTGCCAGCAGCTCATATAGCAATCAGCCCCAGCATTTT
CASSSYSNQPQHF
>15|TRBD1|TRBJ2-7|NA|TRBV7-2
TGTGCCAGCAGCTTGACAGGGGGGCCTCAATACGAGCAGTACTTC
CASSLTGGPQYEQYF
>15|TRBD2|TRBJ2-3|once|TRBV29-1
TGCAGCGTTGACGGGGCTAGCGGGCCCACAGATACGCAGTATTTT
CSVDGASGPTDTQYF
>14|NA|TRBJ2-2|NA|TRBV4-3
TGCGCCAGCAGCCATAAACCGACCACCGGGGAGCTGTTTTTT
CASSHKPTTGELFF
>15|TRBD2|TRBJ2-7|NA|TRBV4-2
TGTGCCAGCAGCCAAGTGATGGCGGGAGGGGACGAGCAGTACTTC
CASSQVMAGGDEQYF
>14|TRBD1|TRBJ2-7|NA|TRBV18
TGTGCCAGCTCACCACCCAGGGGGACCTACGAGCAGTACTTC
CASSPPRGTYEQYF
>17|TRBD1|TRBJ1-5|NA|TRBV15
TGTGCCACCAGCGGACCGTGGGACAGGGGAATTAATCAGCCCCAGCATTTT
CATSGPWDRGINQPQHF
>14|NA|TRBJ1-1|NA|TRBV7-2
TGTGCCAGCAGCTCCGACCAGTTGGGGGTCCGAGCTTTCTTT
CASSSDQLGVRAFF
>14|TRBD1|TRBJ2-5|NA|TRBV4-1
TGCGCCAGCAGCCCCCCGGGACAGGGCCTCCCCCAGTACTTC
CASSPPGQGLPQYF
>17|TRBD2|TRBJ2-1|NA|TRBV9
TGTGCCAGCAGCGCAAAGGAGGGATTAGCGGGAGATCACGAGCAGTTCTTC
CASSAKEGLAGDHEQFF
>15|NA|TRBJ1-5|once|TRBV6-5
TGTGCCAGCAGTTACTCGGGAAGGGGGAATCAGCCCCAGCATTTT
CASSYSGRGNQPQHF
>14|NA|TRBJ2-7|NA|TRBV11-2
TGTGCCAGCAGCTCGCGACAGGACTACGGCGAGCAGTACTTC
CASSSRQDYGEQYF
>13|NA|TRBJ1-3|NA|TRBV28
TGTGCCAGCATCGACTTTTCGCTAGGGACCATATATTTT
CASIDFSLGTIYF
>15|NA|TRBJ1-4|NA|TRBV25-1
TGTGCCAGCAGTGATTTTGGGTCTACTAATGAAAAACTGTTTTTT
CASSDFGSTNEKLFF
>14|NA|TRBJ2-6|NA|TRBV10-1
TGCGCCAGCAGTGAATCGGCCGGGGCCAACGTCCTGACTTTC
CASSESAGANVLTF
>18|NA|TRBJ2-4|NA|TRBV5-4
TGTGCCAGCAGCTTGGGGCTAGTTGCCGGGGCGCGAGGAAACATTCAGTACTTC
CASSLGLVAGARGNIQYF
>16|TRBD1|TRBJ1-2|NA|TRBV2
TGTGCCAGCACTTACACGCGACAGGGGGCGAACTATGGCTACACCTTC
CASTYTRQGANYGYTF
>16|NA|TRBJ2-7|NA|TRBV7-9
TGTGCCAGCAGCGGCCCGAGGTCGGGGGCTCACTACGAGCAGTACTTC
CASSGPRSGAHYEQYF
>15|NA|TRBJ2-3|NA|TRBV4-3
TGCGCCAGCAGCCAAGAAGGGAGTAACACAGATACGCAGTATTTT
CASSQEGSNTDTQYF
>17|NA|TRBJ2-3|NA|TRBV5-4
TGTGCCAGCAGCTTGGGGGGGCGGGGCCGAGGCCCAGATACGCAGTATTTT
CASSLGGRGRGPDTQYF
>12|NA|TRBJ2-3|NA|TRBV7-9
TGTGCCAGCAGCTCTTATGGCCGGACGCAGTATTTT
CASSSYGRTQYF
>15|NA|TRBJ2-1|NA|TRBV7-3
TGTGCCAGCAGCCTCGGACTACCCTCCTACAATGAGCAGTTCTTC
CASSLGLPSYNEQFF
>16|NA|TRBJ2-2|NA|TRBV2
TGTGCCAGCAGCGCAAGCGGAAAACCGGTCCCCGGGGAGCTGTTTTTT
CASSASGKPVPGELFF
>17|TRBD1|TRBJ2-2|NA|TRBV5-1
TGCGCCAGCAGCTGGGCGTCAGGGGGCCCGAACACCGGGGAGCTGTTTTTT
CASSWASGGPNTGELFF
>14|NA|TRBJ2-7|NA|TRBV28
TGTGCCAGTCGGGGGGGACAGGGCCCCTACGAGCAGTACTTC
CASRGGQGPYEQYF
>15|NA|TRBJ2-1|NA|TRBV7-3
TGTGCCAGCAGCTTATTTCAGGGATCGTACAATGAGCAGTTCTTC
CASSLFQGSYNEQFF
>17|NA|TRBJ2-7|NA|TRBV28
TGTGCCAGCAGCCCTCTCATCGGTCTACCCCTTTCCTACGAGCAGTACTTC
CASSPLIGLPLSYEQYF
>15|TRBD2|TRBJ2-1|NA|TRBV10-1
TGCGCCAGCAGTTTAACTAGCGGGAGTGCGAGTGAGCAGTTCTTC
CASSLTSGSASEQFF
>13|NA|TRBJ1-5|few|TRBV18
TGTGCCAGCTCACCAGGGTTGGATCAGCCCCAGCATTTT
CASSPGLDQPQHF
>14|NA|TRBJ1-1|few|TRBV7-9
TGTGCCAGCAGCTCTTACAGGGATCGGACTGAAGCTTTCTTT
CASSSYRDRTEAFF
>16|TRBD1|TRBJ1-1|once|TRBV19
TGTGCCAGTAGTGCCCTCCTCCGGGACAGGAACACTGAAGCTTTCTTT
CASSALLRDRNTEAFF
>13|NA|TRBJ2-7|NA|TRBV28
TGTGCCAGCTTCGGGTCCAAGGGGCTCGAGCAGTACTTC
CASFGSKGLEQYF
>14|NA|TRBJ1-4|once|TRBV5-1
TGCGCCAGCAGCTTGTCCATCAGCGGGGAAAAACTGTTTTTT
CASSLSISGEKLFF
>17|TRBD2|TRBJ2-3|NA|TRBV11-1
TGTGCCAGCAGCCCGGCCCCGACTAGCGGCAACACAGATACGCAGTATTTT
CASSPAPTSGNTDTQYF
>11|NA|TRBJ2-7|NA|TRBV6-6
TGTGCCAGCAGCCCTTCCTACGAGCAGTACTTC
CASSPSYEQYF
>11|NA|TRBJ2-7|few|TRBV28
TGTGCCAGCAGTTTCAACTACGAGCAGTACTTC
CASSFNYEQYF
>15|TRBD1|TRBJ2-5|NA|TRBV15
TGTGCCACCAGCAGAGGGACAGGGGTCCAAGAGACCCAGTACTTC
CATSRGTGVQETQYF
>14|TRBD1|TRBJ1-2|NA|TRBV2
TGTGCCAGCAGGTACACAGGGGGTGGCTATGGCTACACCTTC
CASRYTGGGYGYTF
>14|NA|TRBJ2-1|NA|TRBV7-2
TGTGCCAGCAGCTTACGGTTCGGGGTGGTTGAGCAGTTCTTC
CASSLRFGVVEQFF
>16|TRBD2|TRBJ2-3|NA|TRBV11-2
TGTGCCAGCAGCTTATTCAATAGCGGGGCACTGAATACGCAGTATTTT
CASSLFNSGALNTQYF
>15|TRBD2|TRBJ2-7|NA|TRBV6-5
TGTGCCAGCAGTTACGGGCTAGCGGGAGTCTGGGAGCAGTACTTC
CASSYGLAGVWEQYF
>15|NA|TRBJ2-1|NA|TRBV11-3
TGTGCCAGCAGCTTAGCCTGGGGAGCCTACAATGAGCAGTTCTTC
CASSLAWGAYNEQFF
>16|TRBD1|TRBJ1-2|NA|TRBV28
TGTGCCAGCATGGGGGAAAGGGCAGGGGGCGGCTATGGCTACACCTTC
CASMGERAGGGYGYTF
>15|NA|TRBJ2-1|once|TRBV6-6
TGTGCCAGCAGTTACTCGACTACAGCCTACAATGAGCAGTTCTTC
CASSYSTTAYNEQFF
>14|NA|TRBJ1-1|NA|TRBV7-8
TGTGCCAGCAGCCCGGGGGGCAGGAACACTGAAGCTTTCTTT
CASSPGGRNTEAFF
>15|NA|TRBJ2-5|NA|TRBV27
TGTGCCAGCAGTTCCATCCGGCTGTACCAAGAGACCCAGTACTTC
CASSSIRLYQETQYF
>13|NA|TRBJ2-3|NA|TRBV9
TGTGCCAGCTCCCGGCAGGGTGCAGATACGCAGTATTTT
CASSRQGADTQYF
>14|TRBD2|TRBJ2-1|NA|TRBV9
TGTGCCAGCAGCGAGACTAGCGTGAACAATGAGCAGTTCTTC
CASSETSVNNEQFF